The clone carrying this T cell receptor beta chain was recorded at least ten times. The antigen is unknown. This entry belongs to a study of identical twins. Study outcomes and limitations: Beta clonotypes that were abundant in cord blood contained fewer insertions, a pattern absent from memory repertoires.

V lost 2 bases to trimming and J lost 1 base, with 6 bases between them. The CDR3 extends over 15 amino acids. Each CDR3 protein is one row after TCRdb ran MiXCR on the 5' RACE reads. The data hold 250,000 to 350,000 distinct CDR3 sequences, with approximately 8.5% observed a single time. This same sample was also taken into another study, of yellow fever vaccine responses in identical twins.

The sequence came from a woman aged 18-29 years in good health. This rearrangement joins TRBV12-3 or TRBV12-4 to TRBJ2-6; D gene ambiguous. Sequences were obtained from memory (CD45RO+) T cells sorted from blood. CDR3 in amino acids: CASSLKGSGANVLTF. As DNA, the CDR3 is TGTGCCAGCAGTTTAAAAGGGTCTGGGGCCAACGTCCTGACTTTC.